This TCR beta chain emerged from a study of blood T cell repertoires in COVID-19. About the study: From the United States, Italy and Spain came samples of acute and convalescent COVID-19. Nucleic acid was either cDNA or gDNA, and it came from T cells, B-cell-depleted T cells, or PBMCs.

Germline CDR1 reads SGDLS; CDR2 reads YYNGEE. The CDR3 extends over 15 amino acids. Trimming removed 0 bases at V and 0 bases at J, with 7 bases between. In the authors' workflow: Estimation of nucleated cell counts relied on the amplification of reference gene primers. Assay: immunoSEQ multiplex PCR; the TCRdb copy retains only in-frame clones and omits some. V, J and clone size derive from that table, while D and trimming were established from the DNA sequence. Among roughly 100,000 clones listed, approximately 80% were seen once. V gene TRBV9 combines with J gene TRBJ2-1; D is perhaps TRBD2 (5 bases). This clonotype was sampled from an older man with active or convalescent COVID-19. Sequencing was carried out using peripheral blood. This chain's CDR3 is CASSVVAGSYNEQFF. The CDR3 DNA reads as TGTGCCAGCAGCGTAGTGGCGGGCTCCTACAATGAGCAGTTCTTC.